The 17 T cell receptor beta chains listed next were all sequenced from one sample in a study of CD8+ T cells in alopecia areata. cDNA serving as the sequencing template came from extracted, reverse transcribed RNA. Profiled with immunoSEQ multiplex PCR; TCRdb holds only in-frame clones, not every one. The table has tens of thousands of clones, approximately 65% seen once. Treatment given: oral pan-JAK inhibitor, 5-10 mg twice daily. Sequenced here: CD8+ T cells sorted from blood, sampled at week 4, from a patient treated with tofacitinib. All receptors derive from a human donor with alopecia areata.

The chain carries TRBV29-1 and TRBJ2-7; 7 nucleotides agree with TRBD2. From germline, CDR1 is SQVTM and CDR2 ANQGSEA. The CDR3 length is 14 residues. V shed 3 bases and J 5 bases; nucleotides not matched to a gene: 10. CDR3 DNA: TGCAGCGTTGATTTGGGAGGGAGGGGAGACGAGCAGTACTTC. As protein: CSVDLGGRGDEQYF.

The rearrangement links TRBV29-1 to TRBJ2-1, with D uncertain. Germline values: CDR1 SQVTM, CDR2 ANQGSEA. V was shortened by 2 bases and J by 7 bases, with 6 bases between the two germline ends. The CDR3 spans 11 residues. In DNA, the CDR3 is TGCAGCGTTGAACCTGGGAATGAGCAGTTCTTC. Protein product: CSVEPGNEQFF.

The chain is built from TRBV29-1 and TRBJ2-7; D assignment may be TRBD1 or TRBD2 (7 bases each). V was trimmed by 6 bases and J by 5 bases, leaving 14 bases between them. The CDR3 loop spans 12 amino acids. CDR1 is SQVTM, CDR2 ANQGSEA, per germline. CDR3 sequence: CSVQTGRDEQYF. The CDR3 region has the DNA TGCAGCGTCCAGACAGGGAGGGACGAGCAGTACTTC.

The chain combines TRBV19 with TRBJ2-6; D is unresolved. Germline CDR1 reads LNHDA; CDR2 reads SQIVND (reference sequence). The CDR3 contains 17 residues. Trimming left V 3 bases short and J 0 bases short, with 12 bases between. The CDR3 region has the DNA TGTGCCAGTAGTATTAGTGCAGAGAGCTCTGGGGCCAACGTCCTGACTTTC. It translates to CASSISAESSGANVLTF.

The J gene is TRBJ2-6, the V gene TRBV27, with 9 bases identical to TRBD1. V lost 5 bases and J lost 2; bases outside the gene matches: 4. The germline V gene has CDR1 MNHEY and CDR2 SMNVEV (reference sequence). The CDR3 totals 16 residues. This chain's CDR3 is CASSGGQGAGANVLTF. The CDR3 DNA reads as TGTGCCAGCAGTGGGGGACAGGGAGCTGGGGCCAACGTCCTGACTTTC.

This chain joins TRBV25-1 and TRBJ1-1; D remains unclear. Germline assignment: CDR1 MGHDK and CDR2 SYGVNS. The CDR3 has 13 amino acids. V lost 3 bases, J lost 7 bases, and 12 bases lay in between. CDR3 nucleotides: TGTGCCAGCAGTGAGGGGAGTCAGCTTGAAGCTTTCTTT. Encoded protein: CASSEGSQLEAFF.

The CDR3 is CSVVGRAYEQYF. The CDR3 nucleotides read TGCAGCGTGGTAGGACGGGCCTACGAGCAGTACTTC. J is TRBJ2-7 and V is TRBV29-1; D is uncertain. Germline V lookup: CDR1 SQVTM, CDR2 ANQGSEA. The V and J ends lost 6 bases and 2 bases respectively, with 11 bases between them. The CDR3 extends over 12 amino acids.

The chain couples TRBV2 to TRBJ2-1, with D perhaps TRBD2 (6 bases). The germline gives CDR1 SNHLY, CDR2 FYNNEI. CDR3 length: 15 residues. The V gene lost 5 bases and the J gene lost 3 bases, with 14 bases spanning the gap. CDR3 region: CASSTGDRDYNEQFF. CDR3 bases: TGTGCCAGCAGTACGGGGGATCGGGACTACAATGAGCAGTTCTTC.

This chain connects TRBV5-6 to TRBJ1-2; D is ambiguous. This CDR3 region has 12 residues. CDR1 SGHDT and CDR2 YYEEEE come from the germline V gene. V lost 1 base to trimming and J lost 5 bases, with 6 bases between them. The CDR3 is CASSLRGYGYTF. DNA of the CDR3: TGTGCCAGCAGCTTGCGAGGGTATGGCTACACCTTC.

The J gene is TRBJ2-5, the V gene TRBV6-5, with TRBD2 matching over 7 bases. The germline CDR1 and CDR2 sequences are MNHEY and SVGAGI. The CDR3 sequence is 14 residues long. V shed 5 bases and J 4 bases; nucleotides not matched to a gene: 7. The CDR3 DNA reads TGTGCCAGCAGTGCCCGTGGGGGGGGAGAGACCCAGTACTTC. This sequence encodes CASSARGGGETQYF.

This clone is termed medium-sized. V usage is TRBV4-3 and J usage is TRBJ1-2; the D is unclear. In germline, CDR1 is LGHNA, CDR2 YSLEER. This CDR3 has 16 residues. V gave up 1 base and J gave up 3 bases, with 15 bases separating them. The CDR3 spells CASSQVSLATDYGYTF. As DNA, the CDR3 is TGCGCCAGCAGCCAAGTTTCGCTAGCCACAGACTATGGCTACACCTTC.

This rearrangement joins TRBV5-6 to TRBJ1-5; 7 nucleotides agree with TRBD1. Germline CDR1 SGHDT, CDR2 YYEEEE. Trimming cost V 4 bases and J 4 bases; bases outside gene matches: 8. The CDR3 covers 15 residues. This CDR3 is CASSGRDSPNQPQHF. Here the CDR3 DNA reads TGTGCCAGCAGCGGTCGGGACAGCCCAAATCAGCCCCAGCATTTT.

V usage is TRBV13 and J usage is TRBJ2-7; possibly TRBD1 for D (7 bases). The V and J ends lost 1 base and 4 bases respectively, with 14 bases between them. The CDR3 totals 15 residues. Germline V gene lookup returns CDR1 PRHDT and CDR2 FYEKMQ (reference sequence). The CDR3 sequence: CASSLAGGQKYEQYF. The CDR3 coding sequence is TGTGCCAGCAGCTTAGCCGGGGGACAGAAGTACGAGCAGTACTTC.

The chain recombines TRBV29-1 with TRBJ1-2; D is unclear. Trimming took off 7 bases at V and 8 bases at J, with 14 bases between the two ends. CDR1 SQVTM and CDR2 ANQGSEA come from the germline V gene. This CDR3 comprises 11 residues. CDR3: CSAPAGWGYTF. The DNA for the CDR3 is TGCAGCGCCCCCGCGGGTTGGGGCTACACCTTC.

J is TRBJ2-1 and V is TRBV5-6; tentative D call: TRBD2 (5 bases). Trimming pared 4 bases from V and 8 bases from J, leaving 19 bases between. The CDR3 extends over 15 amino acids. Germline CDR1 and CDR2: SGHDT and YYEEEE. The CDR3 DNA reads as TGTGCCAGCAGCCCCGCGGGCCTCGGGTGGGATGAGCAGTTCTTC. This sequence encodes CASSPAGLGWDEQFF. Full variable domain (missing parts from reference TRBV5-6 and TRBJ2-1): DAGVTQSPTHLIKTRGQQVTLRCSPKSGHDTVSWYQQALGQGPQFIFQYYEEEERQRGNFPDRFSGHQFPNYSSELNVNALLLGDSALYLCASSPAGLGWDEQFFGPGTRLTVL.

The CDR3 reads CASSQALQGKYETQYF. The CDR3 region has the DNA TGCGCCAGCAGCCAAGCCCTACAGGGGAAGTATGAGACCCAGTACTTC. The gene calls are TRBV4-1 and TRBJ2-5; 7 positions match TRBD1. Germline CDR1 reads MGHRA; CDR2 reads YSYEKL. The CDR3 runs 16 residues. With 1 base clipped from V and 5 bases from J, the junction kept 10 bases outside the gene matches.

V gene TRBV29-1 combines with J gene TRBJ2-7; 7 positions agree with TRBD2. The trim removed 3 bases at V and 5 bases at J, leaving 7 bases unmatched. This CDR3 has 13 amino acids. Germline-derived CDR1 and CDR2 are SQVTM and ANQGSEA. The chain's CDR3 is CSVEGGEENEQYF. CDR3 coding DNA: TGCAGCGTTGAGGGAGGGGAGGAAAACGAGCAGTACTTC.